Presented here are 8 T cell receptor beta chains from one specimen sequenced in a study of blood T cell repertoires in COVID-19. The protocol was immunoSEQ multiplex PCR, while the TCRdb copy is restricted to in-frame clones and leaves out a portion. The sample holds approximately 410,000 clones, more than 80% seen once. The sample taken for sequencing was peripheral blood. These receptors came from a woman aged 30 to 39 with active or convalescent COVID-19.

This chain connects TRBV2 to TRBJ1-3, with D uncertain. Per the germline V gene, CDR1 is SNHLY and CDR2 is FYNNEI. CDR3 length: 15 amino acids. V was shortened by 5 bases and J by 4 bases, with 15 bases between the two germline ends. This CDR3 is CASSKEQAAGNTIYF. The CDR3 DNA is TGTGCCAGCAGTAAAGAGCAGGCTGCGGGAAACACCATATATTTT.

This rearrangement joins TRBV3-1 (or the pseudogene TRBV3-2) to TRBJ2-7; 10 bases agree with TRBD2. Germline CDR1 and CDR2: LGHDT and YNNKEL (reference sequence). The CDR3 sequence is 14 residues long. The V and J ends lost 4 bases and 3 bases, in that order; junction bases with no gene match: 3. The DNA for the CDR3 is TGTGCCAGCAGCCTCGGACTAGCGGACTACGAGCAGTACTTC. This translates into CASSLGLADYEQYF.

The chain joins TRBV4-2 to TRBJ2-2; D ambiguous. Trimming removed 1 base at V and 1 base at J, with 7 bases between. This CDR3 spans 15 amino acids. From germline, CDR1 is LGHNA and CDR2 YNFKEQ. The CDR3, as DNA: TGTGCCAGCAGCCAAGTGGCACGGAACACCGGGGAGCTGTTTTTT. Residues: CASSQVARNTGELFF.

The V and J genes are TRBV13 and TRBJ1-2; 11 bases map to TRBD1. The ends lost 5 bases at V and 8 bases at J; junction bases unmatched: 10. Germline lookup yields CDR1 PRHDT and CDR2 FYEKMQ (reference sequence). The CDR3 contains 15 residues. CDR3 protein: CASSAADRGPRGYTF. DNA of the CDR3: TGTGCCAGCAGCGCAGCGGACAGGGGGCCGAGGGGCTACACCTTC.

The chain uses TRBV3-1 (or the pseudogene TRBV3-2) and TRBJ2-3; D is perhaps TRBD2 (6 bases). The V gene's germline CDR1 is LGHDT and CDR2 YNNKEL (reference sequence). The ends were cut back, 3 bases at V and 8 bases at J, with 18 bases in the middle. The CDR3 is made up of 15 amino acids. CDR3 in DNA: TGTGCCAGCAGCCAGCTCAGTCCTAGGGGAGGTACGCAGTATTTT. Translation gives CASSQLSPRGGTQYF.

The genes are TRBV6-6 and TRBJ1-5; 7 bases line up with TRBD1. Germline CDR1 reads MNHNY; CDR2 reads SVGAGI (reference sequence). Trimming removed 4 bases from V and 6 bases from J; junction bases left unmatched: 6. The CDR3 spans 14 residues. CDR3 sequence (DNA): TGTGCCAGCAGTTCCCGACAGGGCGGTCAGCCCCAGCATTTT. Translating gives CASSSRQGGQPQHF.

The chain carries TRBV29-1 and TRBJ1-2, with a weak D call TRBD1 (5 bases). CDR3 length: 13 residues. V shed 1 base and J shed 4 bases, with 10 bases lying between them. Germline CDR1 and CDR2: SQVTM and ANQGSEA. The CDR3 DNA is TGCAGCGTTGAAGTTTCGGGGGGCTATGGCTACACCTTC. Residues: CSVEVSGGYGYTF. The variable domain in full, with the rest retrieved from reference TRBV29-1 and TRBJ1-2, is SAVISQKPSRDICQRGTSLTIQCQVDSQVTMMFWYRQQPGQSLTLIATANQGSEATYESGFVIDKFPISRPNLTFSTLTVSNMSPEDSSIYLCSVEVSGGYGYTFGSGTRLTVV.

This clone was detected only a few times. The chain is built from TRBV5-4 and TRBJ1-6; 11 nucleotides agree with TRBD1. The ends lost 0 bases at V and 9 bases at J; junction bases unmatched: 8. Germline V lookup: CDR1 SGHNT, CDR2 YYREEE (reference sequence). CDR3 size: 17 residues. The CDR3 is CASSLDGQGASSSPLHF. The CDR3 region has the DNA TGTGCCAGCAGCTTGGATGGACAGGGGGCCAGTAGTTCACCCCTCCACTTT.